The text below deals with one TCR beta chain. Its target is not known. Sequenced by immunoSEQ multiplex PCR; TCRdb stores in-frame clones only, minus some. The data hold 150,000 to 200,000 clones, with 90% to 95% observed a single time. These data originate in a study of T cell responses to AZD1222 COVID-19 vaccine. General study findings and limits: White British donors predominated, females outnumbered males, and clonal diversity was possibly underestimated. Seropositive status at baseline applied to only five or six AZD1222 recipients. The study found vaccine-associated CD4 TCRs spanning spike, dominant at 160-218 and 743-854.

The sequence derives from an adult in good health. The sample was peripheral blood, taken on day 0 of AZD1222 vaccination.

The CDR3 region is CATSRADRAEAFF. CDR3 coding DNA: TGTGCCACCAGCAGAGCCGACAGAGCAGAAGCTTTCTTT. J is TRBJ1-1 and V is TRBV15; a weak D match, TRBD1 (5 bases). Germline V gene sequence: CDR1 LNHNV, CDR2 YYDKDF (reference sequence). This CDR3 has 13 amino acids. The V end lost 1 base, the J end lost 8 bases, and 11 bases lay between the germline ends.